A single T cell receptor beta chain is shown here with its context. The junction had 13 bases not matched to a gene; V was cut back by 4 bases and J by 2 bases. The CDR3 runs to 17 residues. CDR1 and CDR2 (germline): GTSNPN, SVGIG (reference sequence). This sample is part of a study of technical replicates of blood from a handful of donors. The method was immunoSEQ multiplex PCR; TCRdb's version includes in-frame clones alone and lacks a portion of them. Of 50,000 or so clones listed, roughly 90% are singletons. This rearrangement joins TRBV30 to TRBJ1-3, with TRBD1 matching over 8 bases. Sequenced material: PBMCs. The sequence came from a human donor in good health. Some clones in this sample may be carry-over from other donors' samples. DNA for the CDR3: TGTGCCTGGACTTTTACGAGGACAGGGAGAACTGGAAACACCATATATTTT. The encoded protein is CAWTFTRTGRTGNTIYF.